The next 26 T cell receptor beta chains were all read from a single sample in a study of CXCR3-negative and CXCR3-positive naive CD8 T cells. The authors made the TRB cDNA libraries by 5' RACE using UMI labels. For each CDR3 protein, TCRdb gives one entry from its re-call of the 5' RACE reads, without DNA. This sample's table has roughly 110,000 distinct CDR3 sequences. The study, taken as a whole, reports: CXCR3-positive naive cells had more hydrophobic TRB CDR3s than CXCR3-negative naive cells.

These receptors are not linked to any known antigen. Sequenced material: naive CXCR3+ CD8+ T cells from blood. Subset in this sample: CD45RO-CCR7+CD27+CD95- naive CD8+ T cells expressing CXCR3 (TNR3+). These receptors were obtained from a human donor in good health. Some clones in this sample may be carry-over from other donors' samples.

The chain carries TRBV6-2 or TRBV6-3 and TRBJ2-3; TCRdb's D gene call, TRBD1, goes unchecked for lack of DNA. Per germline, CDR1 MNHEY and CDR2 SVGEGT. The CDR3 spans 15 residues. The CDR3 region is CASSYFTGGIDTQYF.

The CDR3 here is CASRLTGGNGYTF. The chain recombines TRBV12-3 or TRBV12-4 with TRBJ1-2; with no DNA, the TCRdb D assignment of TRBD1 cannot be verified. The length of the CDR3 is 13 residues.

The chain is built from TRBV28 and TRBJ2-1; TCRdb names TRBD2, which stays unverified in the absence of DNA. In germline, CDR1 is MDHEN, CDR2 SYDVKM. The CDR3 has 16 residues. CDR3 loop: CASSPGAGGLYNEQFF.

The CDR3: CASSLSRGPPNEQYF. The chain couples TRBV7-2 to TRBJ2-7; TCRdb's D call of TRBD1 is untestable without DNA. The CDR3 covers 15 residues. In germline, CDR1 is SGHTA, CDR2 FQGNSA.

The chain employs TRBV28 and TRBJ1-2; the TCRdb D gene call, TRBD1, has no DNA to confirm it. This CDR3 is built from 18 residues. CDR1 and CDR2 from the germline V gene are MDHEN and SYDVKM. Here the CDR3 reads CASSFPRTGTAKIYGYTF.

V and J are TRBV7-6 and TRBJ1-6; TCRdb indicates TRBD1, and absent DNA this call remains unverified. This CDR3 region has 15 residues. Germline V gene sequence: CDR1 SGHVS, CDR2 FNYEAQ. Here the CDR3 reads CASSLAQGLESPLHF.

The CDR3 loop is CASSYSRYGNTEAFF. The chain couples TRBV6-5 to TRBJ1-1. Germline values: CDR1 MNHEY, CDR2 SVGAGI. The CDR3 is 15 amino acids.

The chain carries TRBV5-1 and TRBJ2-2; TCRdb indicates TRBD1, and absent DNA this call remains unverified. CDR1 SGHRS and CDR2 YFSETQ come from the germline V gene. The CDR3 loop spans 15 amino acids. The CDR3 loop reads CASRTGTVIPGELFF.

V usage is TRBV28 and J usage is TRBJ2-7; checking the TCRdb D call of TRBD2 is not possible without DNA. The germline CDR1 and CDR2 sequences are MDHEN and SYDVKM. The CDR3 contains 15 residues. This CDR3 reads CASSLRGYLAGEQYF.

This chain links TRBV20-1 with TRBJ2-7; TCRdb returns TRBD2, unconfirmable since there is no DNA. Germline CDR1 is DFQATT and CDR2 is SNEGSKA (reference sequence). The CDR3 covers 13 residues. This CDR3 reads CSAKDSGSNEQYF.

The chain has TRBV9 and TRBJ2-1; TCRdb's assignment of TRBD2 cannot be checked, as there is no DNA. The germline V gene encodes CDR1 SGDLS and CDR2 YYNGEE. This CDR3 region has 17 residues. The CDR3 sequence: CASSASRTSGMYNEQFF.

The chain is built from TRBV12-3 or TRBV12-4 and TRBJ2-7; with no DNA, the TCRdb D assignment of TRBD1 cannot be verified. The CDR3 covers 15 residues. CDR3 residues: CASTQEGGSSYEQYF.

The CDR3 is CASSQGPNPGTPSYEQYF. The J gene is TRBJ2-7, the V gene TRBV4-1; TCRdb picks TRBD1, but there is no DNA to check that call. The CDR3 sequence is 18 residues long. CDR1 is MGHRA and CDR2 is YSYEKL in the germline V gene.

The chain has TRBV28 and TRBJ2-2. CDR3 length: 14 residues. CDR1 and CDR2 from the germline V gene are MDHEN and SYDVKM. CDR3 loop: CASSLFGRTGELFF.

The genes are TRBV7-2 and TRBJ2-7; the D call from TCRdb, TRBD1, cannot be confirmed without DNA. CDR3 length: 15 amino acids. Germline CDR1 SGHTA, CDR2 FQGNSA. The CDR3 spells CASSLTGALAYEQYF.

CDR3 region: CASSSSGGTDTQYF. The rearrangement joins TRBV9 to TRBJ2-3; TCRdb outputs TRBD1, but without DNA this stays unchecked. The CDR3 is 14 residues long. CDR1 SGDLS and CDR2 YYNGEE come from the germline V gene.

V and J are TRBV4-1 and TRBJ2-1. This CDR3 is 15 amino acids long. The germline V gene has CDR1 MGHRA and CDR2 YSYEKL. CDR3 region: CASSQDRGFGNEQFF.

This chain joins TRBV14 and TRBJ2-7; TCRdb picks TRBD1, but there is no DNA to check that call. Looked up from germline, CDR1 is SGHDN and CDR2 is FVKESK. This CDR3 is built from 15 residues. CDR3 loop: CASSQDWDRPYEQYF.

The chain couples TRBV7-9 to TRBJ2-1; TCRdb gives TRBD1 as the D gene, but with no DNA this cannot be confirmed. Germline loops: CDR1 SEHNR, CDR2 FQNEAQ (reference sequence). This CDR3 is built from 13 residues. CDR3: CASSPGTGHEQFF.

The CDR3 loop reads CASSPPGAEKDIQYF. This chain uses TRBV7-9 with TRBJ2-4; TCRdb's D call of TRBD1 is untestable without DNA. The CDR3 has 15 residues. Germline CDR1 SEHNR, CDR2 FQNEAQ (reference sequence).

The V call is TRBV5-1, the J call TRBJ2-7; absent DNA, TCRdb's TRBD2 call cannot be checked. The CDR3 has 13 residues. CDR1 is SGHRS, CDR2 YFSETQ, per germline. CDR3 loop: CASRGSGNYEQYF.

The V and J genes are TRBV27 and TRBJ1-1. The CDR3 loop spans 13 amino acids. In germline, CDR1 is MNHEY, CDR2 SMNVEV (reference sequence). CDR3: CASSLQQNTEAFF.

The V call is TRBV9, the J call TRBJ2-2; as DNA is missing, the TRBD1 call by TCRdb cannot be tested. This CDR3 spans 15 amino acids. CDR1 is SGDLS and CDR2 is YYNGEE in the germline V gene. The CDR3 loop reads CASSTGQGITGELFF.

This rearrangement joins TRBV20-1 to TRBJ2-3; without DNA, the TCRdb call of TRBD2 cannot be checked. Germline lookup yields CDR1 DFQATT and CDR2 SNEGSKA (reference sequence). The CDR3 runs to 17 residues. The CDR3 sequence: CSASAPLSGGAADTQYF.

V and J are TRBV12-3 or TRBV12-4 and TRBJ1-4; TCRdb proposes TRBD1, but this gene call is untestable without DNA. The CDR3 runs 16 residues. CDR3 region: CASSLWQQGGDEKLFF.

V is TRBV4-1 and J is TRBJ2-1; the D call from TCRdb, TRBD2, cannot be confirmed without DNA. Germline V CDR1 and CDR2: MGHRA, YSYEKL. CDR3 size: 14 residues. CDR3 in amino acids: CASSQGLAGPEQFF.